Presented here are 8 T cell receptor beta chains from one specimen sequenced in a study of T cell responses to AZD1222 COVID-19 vaccine. Assay: immunoSEQ multiplex PCR; the TCRdb copy retains only in-frame clones and omits some. The table includes about 100,000 clones, 70% to 90% detected once. Sample: peripheral blood, taken on day 0 of AZD1222 vaccination. These receptors all stem from an adult in good health.

The V call is TRBV2, the J call TRBJ1-2; TRBD1 agrees at 8 bases. CDR1 is SNHLY, CDR2 FYNNEI, per germline. J lost 4 bases, V lost 3 bases, and 4 bases had no gene match. The CDR3 loop spans 14 amino acids. This chain's CDR3 is CASSEDRDSYGYTF. The CDR3 DNA follows: TGTGCCAGCAGTGAGGACAGGGATTCCTATGGCTACACCTTC.

This clone was counted once. The V gene is TRBV7-2, the J gene TRBJ1-5; D uncertain. CDR1 and CDR2 from the germline V gene are SGHTA and FQGNSA. With 2 bases removed from V and 5 bases from J, the gap between germline ends came to 7 bases. CDR3 length: 13 residues. Here the CDR3 reads CASSLQEYQPQHF. The CDR3 DNA reads as TGTGCCAGCAGCTTACAGGAATATCAGCCCCAGCATTTT.

This chain links TRBV19 with TRBJ2-1; 16 nucleotides align to TRBD2. There are 18 residues in the CDR3. The germline CDR1 and CDR2 sequences are LNHDA and SQIVND (reference sequence). V trimming: 4 bases; J trimming: 10 bases; junction bases outside the gene matches: 13. This chain's CDR3 is CASSTHPGTSGRAPEQFF. The CDR3 DNA reads TGTGCCAGTAGTACCCACCCGGGGACTAGCGGGAGGGCCCCCGAGCAGTTCTTC.

This chain uses TRBV4-1 with TRBJ2-5; D is unresolved. Germline CDR1 reads MGHRA; CDR2 reads YSYEKL. This CDR3 has 14 residues. The germline V and J ends were trimmed by 1 base and 4 bases, with 10 bases remaining between them. The CDR3 reads CASSQAPLVETQYF. In nucleotides, the CDR3 is TGCGCCAGCAGCCAAGCCCCCCTAGTAGAGACCCAGTACTTC.

V gene TRBV7-8 combines with J gene TRBJ2-7, with 7 bases that match TRBD1. Germline V gene data show CDR1 as SGHVS and CDR2 as FQNEAQ. This CDR3 region has 16 residues. V was pared by 1 base and J by 0 bases, with 6 bases of the junction left unmatched. CDR3 nucleotide sequence: TGTGCCAGCAGCTTAGTGACAGGGCGGAACTCCTACGAGCAGTACTTC. Translation: CASSLVTGRNSYEQYF. The full variable domain, in which reference TRBV7-8 and TRBJ2-7 provide the parts outside the CDR3, is GAGVSQSPRYKVAKRGQDVALRCDPISGHVSLFWYQQALGQGPEFLTYFQNEAQLDKSGLPSDRFFAERPEGSVSTLKIQRTQQEDSAVYLCASSLVTGRNSYEQYFGPGTRLTVT.

The rearrangement joins TRBV7-8 to TRBJ2-7; 8 nucleotides align to TRBD1. Losses at the gene ends were 2 bases for V and 1 base for J; bases not matched to a gene: 10. This CDR3 spans 17 amino acids. Germline CDR1 is SGHVS and CDR2 is FQNEAQ. The chain's CDR3 is CASSLRSGQVLSYEQYF. The CDR3 DNA follows: TGTGCCAGCAGCTTACGTTCGGGACAGGTTCTTTCCTACGAGCAGTACTTC.

This chain joins TRBV5-5 and TRBJ1-2; 7 bases align to TRBD1. CDR3 size: 16 residues. Trimming cost V 0 bases and J 2 bases; bases outside gene matches: 7. The germline V gene encodes CDR1 SGHKS and CDR2 YYEKEE (reference sequence). The CDR3 region has the DNA TGTGCCAGCAGCTTGGGAGGGACAGCTCCAAACTATGGCTACACCTTC. It codes for CASSLGGTAPNYGYTF.

The gene calls are TRBV7-8 and TRBJ2-7; 8 bases are a match to TRBD1. Looked up from germline, CDR1 is SGHVS and CDR2 is FQNEAQ. The ends lost 5 bases at V and 4 bases at J; junction bases unmatched: 10. CDR3 size: 15 residues. CDR3: CASSMLGQEIYEQYF. In DNA form, the CDR3 reads TGTGCCAGCAGCATGCTGGGACAGGAGATATACGAGCAGTACTTC.